Following are 5 T cell receptor beta chains from one sample sequenced in a study of T-cell memory formation after mild COVID-19. MiXCR, run by TCRdb on the 5' RACE reads, gives a single entry per CDR3 protein. Here the sample spans hundreds of thousands of distinct CDR3 sequences, around 28% being singletons. The specimen sequenced was PBMCs or a T cell subset sorted from them (not recorded which). These TCRs come from an adult woman who had mild COVID-19 (a few samples of this study predate the infection). Cell type and time point are not known.

This chain connects TRBV10-2 to TRBJ2-1; TRBD2 is a possible D gene (5 bases). Germline assignment: CDR1 WSHSY and CDR2 SAAADI. V lost 6 bases and J lost 9, with 18 bases in between. The CDR3 sequence is 14 residues long. The chain's CDR3 is CASRLGSLGSEQFF. The CDR3 DNA is TGCGCCAGCAGACTAGGCAGCCTAGGTAGTGAGCAGTTCTTC.

This clonotype was detected ten times or more. The J gene is TRBJ2-6, the V gene TRBV6-5; D gene ambiguous. The V end was cut by 8 bases, the J end by 0 bases, with 8 bases between. The CDR3 consists of 14 residues. Germline assignment: CDR1 MNHEY and CDR2 SVGAGI. The CDR3 nucleotides are TGTGCCAGCGGTCAAAGCTCTGGGGCCAACGTCCTGACTTTC. Its protein product is CASGQSSGANVLTF.

V and J are TRBV7-3 and TRBJ1-2; unclear D gene. CDR3 length equals 13 residues. With 5 bases removed from V and 4 bases from J, the gap between germline ends came to 11 bases. In germline, CDR1 is SGHTA, CDR2 FQGTGA. As DNA, the CDR3 is TGTGCCAGCAGCCCCTCCGCCGGCTATGGCTACACCTTC. This encodes CASSPSAGYGYTF.

This clonotype was seen a handful of times. The chain employs TRBV11-2 and TRBJ2-4; 14 bases are shared with TRBD2. V lost 1 base and J lost 1; bases outside the gene matches: 6. CDR3 length: 19 residues. Germline V CDR1 and CDR2: SGHAT, FQNNGV. CDR3 amino acids: CASSLAGTSGRVAKNIQYF. The CDR3 DNA reads TGTGCCAGCAGCTTAGCCGGGACTAGCGGGAGAGTGGCCAAAAACATTCAGTACTTC.

The V gene is TRBV30, the J gene TRBJ1-2; 7 positions match TRBD1. V dropped 3 bases and J dropped 4; count of bases not matched to a gene: 5. Germline V lookup: CDR1 GTSNPN, CDR2 SVGIG (reference sequence). The CDR3 length is 13 residues. The CDR3 nucleotides read TGTGCCTGGAGAGGGACAGCTTCCTATGGCTACACCTTC. This gives the protein CAWRGTASYGYTF. Supplemented by reference TRBV30 and TRBJ1-2, the full variable domain reads SQTIHQWPATLVQPVGSPLSLECTVEGTSNPNLYWYRQAAGRGLQLLFYSVGIGQISSEVPQNLSASRPQDRQFILSSKKLLLSDSGFYLCAWRGTASYGYTFGSGTRLTVV.